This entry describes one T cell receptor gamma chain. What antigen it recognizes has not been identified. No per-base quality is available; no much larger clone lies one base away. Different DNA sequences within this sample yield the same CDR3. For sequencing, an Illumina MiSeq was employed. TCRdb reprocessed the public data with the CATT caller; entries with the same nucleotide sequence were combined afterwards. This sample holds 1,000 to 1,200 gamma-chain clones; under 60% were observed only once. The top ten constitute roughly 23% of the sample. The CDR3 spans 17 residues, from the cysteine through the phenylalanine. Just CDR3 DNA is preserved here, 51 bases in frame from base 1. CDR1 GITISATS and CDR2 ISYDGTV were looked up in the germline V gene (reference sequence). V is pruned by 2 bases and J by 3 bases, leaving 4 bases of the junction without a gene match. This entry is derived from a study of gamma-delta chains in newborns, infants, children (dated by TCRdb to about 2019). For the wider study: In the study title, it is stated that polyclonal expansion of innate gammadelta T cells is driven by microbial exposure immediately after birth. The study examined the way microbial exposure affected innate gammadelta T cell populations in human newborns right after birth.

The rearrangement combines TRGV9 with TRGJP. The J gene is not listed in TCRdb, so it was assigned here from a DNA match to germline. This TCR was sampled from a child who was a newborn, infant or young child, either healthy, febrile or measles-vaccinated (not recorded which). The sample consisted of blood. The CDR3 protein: CALWEAKQELGKKIKVF. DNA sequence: TGTGCCTTGTGGGAGGCAAAGCAAGAGTTGGGCAAAAAAATCAAGGTATTT.